Listed here are 17 T cell receptor beta chains from one sample, sequenced in a study of CXCR3-negative and CXCR3-positive naive CD8 T cells. UMI-tagged TRB cDNA libraries were built via 5' RACE. TCRdb reprocessed the 5' RACE reads; each CDR3 protein has one entry and no DNA is given. Reported are 80,000 to 95,000 distinct CDR3 sequences; the ten largest clones contain roughly 1.5%. What was sequenced was naive CXCR3- CD8+ T cells from blood. Subset of the sample: CD45RO-CCR7+CD27+CD95- naive CD8+ T cells lacking CXCR3 (TNR3-). The receptors shown here come from a human donor in good health. Some clones in this sample may be carry-over from other donors' samples.

The chain links TRBV27 to TRBJ2-5; TCRdb designates TRBD2, a call that cannot be tested without DNA. This CDR3 region has 13 residues. Germline V lookup: CDR1 MNHEY, CDR2 SMNVEV (reference sequence). The CDR3 protein is CASSWGTTETQYF.

V gene TRBV29-1 combines with J gene TRBJ2-7; TCRdb indicates TRBD1, and absent DNA this call remains unverified. The CDR3 is 12 residues long. The germline V gene encodes CDR1 SQVTM and CDR2 ANQGSEA. The CDR3 is CSVGTDVYEQYF.

This sequence joins TRBV3-1 and TRBJ2-1. There are 11 residues in the CDR3. Germline V CDR1 and CDR2: LGHDT, YNNKEL (reference sequence). The CDR3 sequence is CASSQAQRQFF.

The V call is TRBV15, the J call TRBJ2-5; TCRdb gives TRBD2 as the D gene, but with no DNA this cannot be confirmed. The CDR3 sequence is 17 residues long. CDR1 and CDR2 from the germline V gene are LNHNV and YYDKDF (reference sequence). CDR3 amino acids: CATSRGRLAGSQETQYF. The full variable domain, in which reference TRBV15 and TRBJ2-5 provide the parts outside the CDR3, is DAMVIQNPRYQVTQFGKPVTLSCSQTLNHNVMYWYQQKSSQAPKLLFHYYDKDFNNEADTPDNFQSRRPNTSFCFLDIRSPGLGDTAMYLCATSRGRLAGSQETQYFGPGTRLLVL.

CDR3 sequence: CASTLSGYEQYF. The rearrangement joins TRBV6-2 or TRBV6-3 to TRBJ2-7; TCRdb selects TRBD2, and the lack of DNA leaves this call unchecked. The CDR3 is 12 residues long. Per germline, CDR1 MNHEY and CDR2 SVGEGT.

The V and J genes are TRBV12-3 or TRBV12-4 and TRBJ2-7. This CDR3 comprises 14 residues. The CDR3 here is CASSFSQVPYEQYF.

The chain carries TRBV20-1 and TRBJ1-1. This CDR3 has 13 residues. Germline CDR1 reads DFQATT; CDR2 reads SNEGSKA (reference sequence). The CDR3: CSASSGSDTEAFF.

The chain has TRBV10-3 and TRBJ2-7. This CDR3 contains 13 residues. Germline V gene data show CDR1 as ENHRY and CDR2 as SYGVKD. CDR3 loop: CAIKEGSSYEQYF.

The genes are TRBV4-3 and TRBJ2-7; TCRdb returns TRBD1, unconfirmable since there is no DNA. Per the germline V gene, CDR1 is LGHNA and CDR2 is YSLEER. This CDR3 is 15 amino acids long. CDR3 loop: CASSQGTGKVYEQYF.

The J gene is TRBJ1-1, the V gene TRBV9. This CDR3 has 12 residues. Germline V gene lookup returns CDR1 SGDLS and CDR2 YYNGEE. This chain's CDR3 is CASSPLDEGAFF. Using reference TRBV9 and TRBJ1-1 for the parts outside the CDR3, the full variable domain is DSGVTQTPKHLITATGQRVTLRCSPRSGDLSVYWYQQSLDQGLQFLIQYYNGEERAKGNILERFSAQQFPDLHSELNLSSLELGDSALYFCASSPLDEGAFFGQGTRLTVV.

The rearrangement joins TRBV6-2 or TRBV6-3 to TRBJ2-2; the TCRdb D gene call, TRBD1, has no DNA to confirm it. The CDR3 sequence is 17 residues long. CDR1 and CDR2 from the germline V gene are MNHEY and SVGEGT. This chain's CDR3 is CASSHFRMDRAAGELFF.

V is TRBV14 and J is TRBJ1-2. Per germline, CDR1 SGHDN and CDR2 FVKESK. The CDR3 runs 13 residues. The CDR3 here is CASSQRTNYGYTF.

The chain links TRBV28 to TRBJ2-7; the D gene TCRdb calls, TRBD2, cannot be checked with no DNA. Germline V lookup: CDR1 MDHEN, CDR2 SYDVKM. The CDR3 spans 14 residues. Here the CDR3 reads CASSRPGLADEQYF.

The rearrangement joins TRBV4-1 to TRBJ2-3; there is no DNA to check the TCRdb D call of TRBD2. From germline, CDR1 is MGHRA and CDR2 YSYEKL. The CDR3 covers 16 residues. CDR3 residues: CASSQYPGLAGDTQYF.

V is TRBV5-6 and J is TRBJ1-2; TCRdb names TRBD1, which stays unverified in the absence of DNA. The CDR3 loop spans 15 amino acids. CDR1 is SGHDT and CDR2 is YYEEEE in the germline V gene. The CDR3 sequence is CASNLGGMANYGYTF.

The chain joins TRBV6-5 to TRBJ1-5; TCRdb selects TRBD1, and the lack of DNA leaves this call unchecked. CDR3 length: 15 amino acids. Germline assignment: CDR1 MNHEY and CDR2 SVGAGI. The CDR3 reads CASSYSYRGHQPQHF.

The gene calls are TRBV12-3 or TRBV12-4 and TRBJ1-5. This CDR3 has 11 amino acids. The CDR3 sequence is CASGNIQPQHF.